Following are 11 T cell receptor beta chains from one sample sequenced in a study of response to subunit inactivated influenza vaccine. A single record per CDR3 protein comes from TCRdb applying MiXCR to the RT-PCR reads. Among fewer than 650,000 distinct CDR3 sequences listed, around 13% were seen once. The specimen was PBMCs from blood, collected about 40 days after vaccination. All receptors derive from a man aged 45-65 years who received an inactivated influenza vaccine.

This clonotype was seen a few times. The gene calls are TRBV7-2 and TRBJ2-7, with a weak D call TRBD2 (6 bases). V lost 4 bases and J lost 2, with 12 bases in between. The CDR3 has 14 residues. Germline CDR1 and CDR2: SGHTA and FQGNSA. The CDR3 nucleotides read TGTGCCAGCAGCTCCAGCGGGTATCCCTACGAGCAGTACTTC. This sequence encodes CASSSSGYPYEQYF.

In this sample, this clonotype turned up a few times. The genes are TRBV7-9 and TRBJ1-3; 9 positions match TRBD1. This CDR3 region has 16 residues. CDR1 and CDR2 (germline): SEHNR, FQNEAQ (reference sequence). Trimming cost V 5 bases and J 2 bases; bases outside gene matches: 7. The CDR3 here is CASSPVYRGPGNTIYF. CDR3 in DNA: TGTGCCAGCAGCCCCGTATACAGGGGGCCTGGAAACACCATATATTTT.

This clonotype was found a few times. V is TRBV10-3 and J is TRBJ2-3; D remains unclear. CDR1 is ENHRY and CDR2 is SYGVKD in the germline V gene. V was clipped by 0 bases and J by 1 base, with 5 bases between them. The CDR3 runs 14 residues. CDR3 residues: CAISESPGTDTQYF. CDR3 sequence (DNA): TGTGCCATCAGTGAGTCACCCGGCACAGATACGCAGTATTTT.

A few counts support this clonotype. The chain links TRBV20-1 to TRBJ2-2, with D possibly being TRBD1 or TRBD2 (5 bases each). Trimming removed 0 bases from V and 4 bases from J, with 12 bases in between. Germline V gene data show CDR1 as DFQATT and CDR2 as SNEGSKA (reference sequence). The CDR3 is 15 residues long. CDR3 nucleotide sequence: TGCAGTGCTAGAGAGGGGGACCCCGGCACCGGGGAGCTGTTTTTT. Its protein product is CSAREGDPGTGELFF.

The sample holds a few counts of this clonotype. The chain employs TRBV12-3 or TRBV12-4 and TRBJ2-6; 7 nucleotides align to TRBD2. The trim removed 7 bases at V and 2 bases at J, leaving 11 bases unmatched. This CDR3 region has 17 residues. CDR3 sequence (DNA): TGTGCCAGCAAATACGGGGCGGGGGTTGCTGGGGCCAACGTCCTGACTTTC. Protein: CASKYGAGVAGANVLTF.

In its sample, this clonotype was seen a few times. The chain couples TRBV28 to TRBJ2-1; D not certain. The germline V gene encodes CDR1 MDHEN and CDR2 SYDVKM. The CDR3 length is 17 residues. The ends were cut back, 4 bases at V and 5 bases at J, with 21 bases in the middle. CDR3 nucleotide sequence: TGTGCCAGCAGTTGGCCTTTGGCTTTCCTACCTGACAATGAGCAGTTCTTC. Encoded protein: CASSWPLAFLPDNEQFF.

This clonotype was counted a few times. The CDR3 protein is CASSLGDTFLTYEQYF. The CDR3 DNA sequence: TGTGCCAGCAGCTTAGGGGACACATTTTTAACCTACGAGCAGTACTTC. The rearrangement uses TRBV7-2 and TRBJ2-7; the D gene is possibly TRBD1 (6 bases). Germline CDR1 and CDR2: SGHTA and FQGNSA. CDR3 length: 16 residues. V was pared by 1 base and J by 2 bases, with 15 bases between.

The rearrangement links TRBV10-3 to TRBJ2-7, with D unresolved. The CDR3 contains 11 residues. Germline CDR1 reads ENHRY; CDR2 reads SYGVKD. V lost 6 bases and J lost 6, with 9 bases in between. CDR3 nucleotides: TGTGCCATCAGAAGCTCTCGCGAGCAGTACTTC. This encodes CAIRSSREQYF.

V is TRBV7-8 and J is TRBJ2-1; tentative D call: TRBD2 (5 bases). The germline CDR1 and CDR2 sequences are SGHVS and FQNEAQ. Trimming removed 10 bases from V and 2 bases from J, with 9 bases in between. The CDR3 totals 12 residues. CDR3 residues: CANRGTYNEQFF. The CDR3 nucleotides are TGTGCCAACCGGGGAACCTACAATGAGCAGTTCTTC.

The chain has TRBV14 and TRBJ2-2; the D is unclear. V lost 2 bases and J 3 bases, leaving 10 bases between the germline ends. Germline CDR1 and CDR2: SGHDN and FVKESK. The CDR3 length is 15 residues. The CDR3 spells CASSQNLDYTGELFF. In DNA form, the CDR3 reads TGTGCCAGCAGCCAAAATTTGGATTACACCGGGGAGCTGTTTTTT.

This clonotype was counted a few times. The chain couples TRBV6-5 to TRBJ1-4, with D possibly TRBD1 on 5 matching bases. The germline V gene has CDR1 MNHEY and CDR2 SVGAGI. V dropped 0 bases and J dropped 4 bases, with 9 bases sitting between them. The CDR3 is 15 residues long. CDR3 DNA: TGTGCCAGCAGTTACTCGCGGCAGGGTAATGAAAAACTGTTTTTT. Its protein is CASSYSRQGNEKLFF.